This TCR beta chain was recovered during a study of T cell clonality in common variable immunodeficiency. Study findings and constraints: T cell subpopulation sequencing would be needed to explain CVID clonality. Shared TCRbeta clones were fewer between CVID subjects than controls.

There are many counts of this clone. The antigen remains undetermined. The assay was immunoSEQ multiplex PCR, and TCRdb's table has in-frame clones only and misses some. The sample shows 30,000 to 35,000 clones, none of them appearing just once. Each donor provided roughly 4.5 to 9 ml of heparinized whole blood. The TCR comes from a person between 18 and 75 years old in good health. The specimen sequenced was peripheral blood mononuclear cells.

CDR3 DNA, as far as it was read: TGTGCCAGCAGCTTAGGGGTGGGGGGGGCGCGA. This encodes CASSLGVGGAR. The whole CDR3 reads CASSLGVGGARAFF. The rearrangement joins TRBV7-3 to TRBJ1-1, with D perhaps matching TRBD1 (6 bases). The read terminates 3 residues before the CDR3 end, so the remaining end is supplied by the germline J gene. The germline V gene encodes CDR1 SGHTA and CDR2 FQGTGA. The CDR3 is 14 residues long.